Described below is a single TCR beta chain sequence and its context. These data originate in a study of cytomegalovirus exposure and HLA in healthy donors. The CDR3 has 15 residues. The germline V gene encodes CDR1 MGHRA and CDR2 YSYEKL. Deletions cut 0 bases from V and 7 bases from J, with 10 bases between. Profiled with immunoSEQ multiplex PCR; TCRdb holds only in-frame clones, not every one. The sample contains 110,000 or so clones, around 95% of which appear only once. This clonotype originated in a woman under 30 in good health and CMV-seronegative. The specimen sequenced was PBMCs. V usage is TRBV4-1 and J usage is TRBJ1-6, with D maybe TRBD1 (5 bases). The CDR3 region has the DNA TGCGCCAGCAGCCAAGACTCGGGGGGGAATTCACCCCTCCACTTT. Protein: CASSQDSGGNSPLHF.